This entry features one T cell receptor beta chain sequence. This clone occurred a few times. There is no known antigen for this receptor. The sample holds no much larger clone one base away, and base qualities are not on file. The V end gives up 0 bases and the J end 8 bases, leaving 13 bases in the junction not matched to a gene. The CDR3 holds 17 amino acids from the cysteine to the phenylalanine. Just CDR3 DNA is preserved here, 51 bases in frame from base 1. CDR1 and CDR2, looked up from the germline V gene, are SGDLS and YYNGEE. These data come from a study of blood T cell repertoires in COVID-19 (TCRdb year 2020). With regard to the full study: The collaborator samples originated in the United States, Italy and Spain and spanned the acute and convalescent phases of COVID-19. The prospective study material was composed of cDNA or gDNA derived from T cells, B-cell-depleted T cells, or PBMCs. The dataset comprised deeply sampled blood TCRbeta repertoires from subjects exposed to, actively infected with, or recovered from COVID-19. A freely available public database, intended as a resource for researchers studying the immune response to SARS-CoV-2, is where the repertoires were released. The samples were drawn from the first 160 participants of the ongoing ImmuneRACE study and from 950 to 1,500 subjects provided by 6 global collaborators. A de-identified subject ID, COVID-19 status, age in years and sex were almost always included in the sample metadata. Where available, HLA class I and class II types were taken from metadata supplied by the sample provider and were not determined by assay-based typing.

Study-level results and caveats: The quantity of clinical and demographic metadata differed by source and by participant and was supplied without curation.

TCRbeta CDR3 regions were amplified from genomic DNA using the immunoSEQ Assay, a bias-controlled multiplex PCR. The paper's data handling went like this. Nucleated cell counts per sample were estimated from amplification of reference gene primers within the assay. To quantify the absolute abundance of each unique TCRbeta CDR3 rearrangement, sequence reads were collapsed and filtered. Productive Simpson clonality was computed per sample as the square root of Simpson's diversity index over productive rearrangements. TCRdb took this table from immuneACCESS and kept in-frame rearrangements with V and J called. Such tables lack part of the clones; where checked against another copy, unresolved V genes explain under half of the gap, and the rest is unexplained. V and J calls and clone size follow that table, whereas D and trimming were derived from the DNA. In all, the sample holds around 700,000 clones, and approximately 90% of those were seen once. The biggest ten clones account for roughly 0.25% of the sample.

The collaborating institutions used their own protocols to collect whole blood in K2EDTA tubes. Collaborator samples were shipped for TCRbeta analysis as frozen whole blood, isolated PBMCs, or DNA extracted from either sample type. The sequence links TRBV9 to TRBJ1-4; 7 middle bases align to TRBD1. The sequence was collected from a woman between 18 and 30 years old with acute or convalescent COVID-19. The material sequenced was peripheral blood. The CDR3 reads as follows: CASSVAPRQGVGEKLFF. The sequenced DNA is TGTGCCAGCAGCGTAGCCCCACGGCAGGGGGTAGGGGAAAAACTGTTTTTT.